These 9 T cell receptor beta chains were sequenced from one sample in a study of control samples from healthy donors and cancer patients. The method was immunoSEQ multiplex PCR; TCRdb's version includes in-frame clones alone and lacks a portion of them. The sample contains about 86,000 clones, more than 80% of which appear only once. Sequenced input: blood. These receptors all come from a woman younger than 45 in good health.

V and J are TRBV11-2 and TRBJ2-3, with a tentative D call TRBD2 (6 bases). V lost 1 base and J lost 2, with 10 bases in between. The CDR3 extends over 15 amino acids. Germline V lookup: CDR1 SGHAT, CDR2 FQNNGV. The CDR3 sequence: CASSLAGLSTDTQYF. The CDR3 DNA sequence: TGTGCCAGCAGCTTAGCGGGACTTTCCACAGATACGCAGTATTTT.

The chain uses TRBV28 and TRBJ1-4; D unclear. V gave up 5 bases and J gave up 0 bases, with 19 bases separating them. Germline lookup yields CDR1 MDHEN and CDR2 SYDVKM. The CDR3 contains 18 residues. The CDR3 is CASSPPSISYATNEKLFF. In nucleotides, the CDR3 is TGTGCCAGCAGTCCCCCAAGTATCAGCTATGCAACTAATGAAAAACTGTTTTTT. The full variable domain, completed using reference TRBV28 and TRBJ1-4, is DVKVTQSSRYLVKRTGEKVFLECVQDMDHENMFWYRQDPGLGLRLIYFSYDVKMKEKGDIPEGYSVSREKKERFSLILESASTNQTSMYLCASSPPSISYATNEKLFFGSGTQLSVL.

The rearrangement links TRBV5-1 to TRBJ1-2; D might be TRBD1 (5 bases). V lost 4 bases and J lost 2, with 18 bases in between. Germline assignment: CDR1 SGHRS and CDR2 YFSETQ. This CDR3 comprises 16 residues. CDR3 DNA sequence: TGCGCCAGCAGCCGAGGAGCGGGGACGTCGAACTATGGCTACACCTTC. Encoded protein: CASSRGAGTSNYGYTF.

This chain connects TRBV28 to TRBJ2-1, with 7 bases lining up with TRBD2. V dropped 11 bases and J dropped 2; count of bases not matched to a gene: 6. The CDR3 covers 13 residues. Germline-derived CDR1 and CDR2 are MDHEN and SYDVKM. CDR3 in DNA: TGTGCCCTCTCGGGAGGCCCCTACAATGAGCAGTTCTTC. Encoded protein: CALSGGPYNEQFF.

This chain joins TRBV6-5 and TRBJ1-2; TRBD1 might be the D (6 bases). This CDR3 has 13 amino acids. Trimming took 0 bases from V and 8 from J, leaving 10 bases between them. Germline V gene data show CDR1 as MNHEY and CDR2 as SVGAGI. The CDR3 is CASSYSTGRGYTF. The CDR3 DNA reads TGTGCCAGCAGTTACTCAACAGGGAGGGGCTACACCTTC.

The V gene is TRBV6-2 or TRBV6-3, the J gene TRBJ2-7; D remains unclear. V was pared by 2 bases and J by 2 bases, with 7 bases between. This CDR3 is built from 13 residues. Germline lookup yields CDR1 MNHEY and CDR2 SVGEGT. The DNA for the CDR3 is TGTGCCAGCAGTTACGATAGAACCTACGAGCAGTACTTC. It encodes CASSYDRTYEQYF.

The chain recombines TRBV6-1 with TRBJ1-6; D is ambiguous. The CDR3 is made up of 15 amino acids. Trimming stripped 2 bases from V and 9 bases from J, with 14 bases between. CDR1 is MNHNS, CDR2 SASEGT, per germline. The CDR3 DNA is TGTGCCAGCAGTGAACGCATGGGAGATAGTTCACCCCTCCACTTT. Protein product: CASSERMGDSSPLHF.

The CDR3 is CASSLVGSPGYTF. As DNA, the CDR3 is TGTGCCAGCAGCTTAGTCGGCAGCCCTGGCTACACCTTC. This chain joins TRBV7-9 and TRBJ1-2; no clear D. V was shortened by 1 base and J by 7 bases, with 10 bases between the two germline ends. Germline V gene lookup returns CDR1 SEHNR and CDR2 FQNEAQ (reference sequence). The CDR3 is 13 residues long.

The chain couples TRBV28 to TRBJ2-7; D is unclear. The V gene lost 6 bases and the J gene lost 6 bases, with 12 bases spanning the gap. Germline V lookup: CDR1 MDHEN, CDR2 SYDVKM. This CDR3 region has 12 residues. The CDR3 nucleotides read TGTGCCAGCAGAGCGACGCTGCTCGAGCAGTACTTC. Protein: CASRATLLEQYF. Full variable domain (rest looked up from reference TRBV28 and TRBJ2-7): DVKVTQSSRYLVKRTGEKVFLECVQDMDHENMFWYRQDPGLGLRLIYFSYDVKMKEKGDIPEGYSVSREKKERFSLILESASTNQTSMYLCASRATLLEQYFGPGTRLTVT.